The following is a TCR beta chain sequence with its context. This entry comes from a study of CD8 T cells in Susac syndrome. This CDR3 has 15 residues. CDR1 and CDR2 (germline): MNHEY, SMNVEV (reference sequence). Trimming left V 5 bases short and J 3 bases short, with 14 bases between. Peripheral blood CD8+ and CD4+ T cells were profiled by TCR beta sequencing. The multiple sclerosis controls comprised treatment-naive patients whose relapsing-remitting disease was stable or active. TEMRA cells were FACS-enriched, unlike CD8+ and CD4+ T cells, which were negatively isolated. With random hexamers, reverse transcription was performed on about 0.5 to 1 ug of RNA. The amplification used immunoSEQ multiplex PCR on TCR beta CDR3; it spanned 54 Vbeta and 13 Jbeta. TCRdb reprocessed the immunoSEQ multiplex PCR reads with MiXCR, giving one entry per CDR3 protein. The sample has 160,000 or so distinct CDR3 sequences; roughly 95% are singletons.

The specimen was CD8+ T cells from PBMCs. This chain uses TRBV27 with TRBJ1-5; D is possibly TRBD1 (6 bases). The receptor comes from a human donor with multiple sclerosis. CDR3 loop: CASSMTQGYNQPQHF. DNA of the CDR3: TGTGCCAGCAGTATGACACAGGGATACAATCAGCCCCAGCATTTT.